The present TCR beta chain was sequenced within a study of a mutant IDH1 vaccine in newly diagnosed glioma. Study in general: Beginning 4-6 weeks after radiotherapy alone, or with temozolomide cycles, vaccination took place. Treatment recipients were approximately 60% male and about 40% female, and their mean age was around 37 years. The week-35 safety follow-up was V12, and the week-47 study end was V13. Findings of the study overall: 93.3% of patients showed vaccine-induced immune responses across multiple MHC alleles.

V was shortened by 4 bases and J by 0 bases, with 8 bases between the two germline ends. The CDR3 has 13 residues. The germline gives CDR1 SQVTM, CDR2 ANQGSEA. Remarks on this clone: Its antigen is not identified.

As for time point: week 47, end of study. It was 300 ug of mutant IDH1 20-mer peptide that made up each vaccine dose, given with topical imiquimod. The data were produced by immunoSEQ multiplex PCR, yet TCRdb's version contains in-frame clones alone and is incomplete. The profile shows roughly 32,000 clones, roughly 87% of them singletons. The chain couples TRBV29-1 to TRBJ2-3, with D tentatively TRBD1 or TRBD2 (5 bases each). This TCR derives from a man aged 35-49 years with glioma. The material sequenced was PBMCs, taken from a glioma patient whose treatment included an IDH1 peptide vaccine. CDR3 residues: CSVAGASTDTQYF. In DNA, the CDR3 is TGCAGCGTTGCCGGGGCGAGCACAGATACGCAGTATTTT.